This TCR beta chain comes out of a study of T cell repertoires in cytomegalovirus infection (dated by TCRdb to the late 2010s). About the full investigation: The peptide stimulations were aimed at well-studied HLA-B-restricted epitopes as well as recently identified HLA-C-restricted CMV epitopes, whose presentation resists viral immunomodulation. Donor HLA type was relevant to the analysis, because carriage of CMV infection together with the matching HLA type was indicated by public TCR beta signatures. The investigation overall reported the following: Carriers of CMV infection plus the relevant HLA type were discriminated by the cumulative frequency of public TCR beta family members in the study cohort and in an independent roughly 370-donor cohort. The ex vivo response was dominated by HLA-C-restricted CMV-specific TCR beta clonotypes, which also provided the single most frequent clonotype in two of eight donors.

The sample holds a few counts of this clonotype. This receptor's antigen is unknown. Base qualities are missing; no much larger clone stands one base away. V is cut by 4 bases and J by 6 bases, and the space between the germline ends is 10 bases. Based on the germline V gene, the CDR1 and CDR2 sequences are SGHTA and FQGNSA. CDR3 length: 14 amino acids, cysteine to phenylalanine. Kept here is only the CDR3 DNA, which spans 42 bases and is read in frame from base 1. TCRdb lists the instrument as Illumina HiSeq 1500. Clones were called with MiXCR by TCRdb after fastp trimmed the public reads at Q25, and only in-frame beta chains were retained. Rows are combined by CDR3 protein, so each entry shows the most common genes and DNA. The sample table contains around 500,000 distinct CDR3 sequences; only one count was recorded for approximately 40% of them. The ten largest make up just under 45% of the sample.

The sample's treatment or condition label is to be understood as: in vitro stimulation with specific CMV peptide epitopes to enrich CMV-specific T cells. The clonotype originates from a human donor in good health (CMV status not recorded). Some clones in this sample may be carry-over from other donors' samples. Sequenced material: cultured PBMCs, taken from culture after CMV antigen stimulation. The rearranged segments are TRBV7-2 and TRBJ1-6, with the D gene not confidently named. The nucleotide sequence is given as TGTGCCAGCAGCTCGTATCAGAGTAATTCACCCCTCCACTTT. Translation gives CASSSYQSNSPLHF.